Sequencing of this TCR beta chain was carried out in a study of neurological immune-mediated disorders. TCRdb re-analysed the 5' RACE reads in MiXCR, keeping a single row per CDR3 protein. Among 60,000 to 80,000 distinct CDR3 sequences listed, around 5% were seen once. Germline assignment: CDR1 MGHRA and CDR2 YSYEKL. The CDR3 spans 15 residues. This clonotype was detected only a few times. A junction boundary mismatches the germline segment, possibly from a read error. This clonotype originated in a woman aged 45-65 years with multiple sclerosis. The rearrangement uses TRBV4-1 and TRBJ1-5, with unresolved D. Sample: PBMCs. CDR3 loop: CASTASPGSNQPQNF. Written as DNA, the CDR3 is TGCGCCAGCACCGCCAGTCCCGGGAGCAATCAGCCCCAGAATTTT.